The 20 T cell receptor beta chains below all came from one sample that was sequenced in a study of T cell responses to AZD1222 COVID-19 vaccine. Measured with immunoSEQ multiplex PCR; TCRdb has only the in-frame clones, and not every one. The sample has roughly 120,000 clones; 88% are singletons. The material was peripheral blood, obtained on day 0 of AZD1222 vaccination. These receptors were obtained from an adult in good health.

The chain employs TRBV27 and TRBJ1-2; D gene unclear. CDR1 and CDR2 (germline): MNHEY, SMNVEV (reference sequence). This CDR3 comprises 12 residues. Trimming took off 8 bases at V and 3 bases at J, with 10 bases between the two ends. DNA of the CDR3: TGTGCCAGCTCCACGAGGGACTATGGCTACACCTTC. This translates into CASSTRDYGYTF.

This clone came up a few times. The CDR3 DNA follows: TGCGCCAGCAGCCCCAGTGGGAACAGGGGGATCTACGAGCAGTACTTC. Amino acids: CASSPSGNRGIYEQYF. This chain joins TRBV5-1 and TRBJ2-7, with TRBD1 matching over 8 bases. There are 16 residues in the CDR3. The germline gives CDR1 SGHRS, CDR2 YFSETQ. Unmatched junction bases numbered 12, after V lost 4 bases and J lost 3 bases.

The J gene is TRBJ1-2, the V gene TRBV3-1 (or the pseudogene TRBV3-2), with D perhaps matching TRBD1 (6 bases). The CDR3 consists of 14 residues. V lost 0 bases and J lost 11, with 16 bases in between. CDR1 and CDR2 from the germline V gene are LGHDT and YNNKEL (reference sequence). The CDR3 DNA follows: TGTGCCAGCAGCCAAGAGTCGAGGGGGAGACCATACACCTTC. This sequence encodes CASSQESRGRPYTF.

The chain joins TRBV9 to TRBJ1-2, with D possibly matching TRBD1 (6 bases). Germline V gene sequence: CDR1 SGDLS, CDR2 YYNGEE. V lost 0 bases and J 5 bases, leaving 17 bases between the germline ends. CDR3 length: 16 residues. The CDR3 nucleotides read TGTGCCAGCAGCGTAGGTAGATACAGGGCGGATTATGGCTACACCTTC. This codes for CASSVGRYRADYGYTF.

Comments on this clone: Other nucleotide sequences in the sample specify the same CDR3. The chain is built from TRBV18 and TRBJ1-6; D is possibly TRBD1 (5 bases). V shed 2 bases and J shed 6 bases, with 8 bases lying between them. Germline V lookup: CDR1 KGHSH, CDR2 LQKENI. This CDR3 spans 14 amino acids. The CDR3 spells CASSPETANSPLHF. The CDR3 DNA reads TGTGCCAGCTCACCAGAGACAGCTAATTCACCCCTCCACTTT.

The genes are TRBV16 and TRBJ2-7; TRBD2 matches 7 bases. V was pared by 4 bases and J by 4 bases, with 7 bases of the junction left unmatched. There are 14 residues in the CDR3. Germline V gene data show CDR1 as KGHSY and CDR2 as FQNENV. CDR3 loop: CASSLVAGAYEQYF. CDR3 nucleotide sequence: TGTGCCAGCAGCCTGGTGGCGGGAGCTTACGAGCAGTACTTC.

The chain employs TRBV5-1 and TRBJ1-2, with D maybe TRBD1 (6 bases). CDR3 length: 13 amino acids. V lost 4 bases and J 11 bases, leaving 18 bases between the germline ends. Germline V gene sequence: CDR1 SGHRS, CDR2 YFSETQ. The CDR3 DNA is TGCGCCAGCAGCACGGGTGGACAGCTGAGATACACCTTC. It is translated as CASSTGGQLRYTF.

The J gene is TRBJ1-2, the V gene TRBV19; D not resolved. Deletions cut 1 base from V and 8 bases from J, with 11 bases between. The CDR3 is 13 residues long. Germline V lookup: CDR1 LNHDA, CDR2 SQIVND (reference sequence). For the CDR3, the DNA is TGTGCCAGTAGTATAGGAAGAGGGAGGGGCTACACCTTC. Its translation: CASSIGRGRGYTF.

The chain joins TRBV3-1 (or the pseudogene TRBV3-2) to TRBJ1-2; D is ambiguous. Trimming removed 1 base from V and 8 bases from J, with 14 bases in between. This CDR3 is built from 14 residues. Germline lookup yields CDR1 LGHDT and CDR2 YNNKEL (reference sequence). In nucleotides, the CDR3 is TGTGCCAGCAGCCAAGGGGTCGCGGGGAAAGGCTACACCTTC. Translating gives CASSQGVAGKGYTF.

The chain has TRBV4-3 and TRBJ2-3; TRBD1 is a possible D gene (6 bases). V was pared by 4 bases and J by 4 bases, with 12 bases between. The CDR3 sequence is 14 residues long. Germline V gives CDR1 LGHNA, CDR2 YSLEER. The CDR3 spells CASSLQGWSDTQYF. Written as DNA, the CDR3 is TGCGCCAGCAGCCTGCAGGGGTGGTCAGATACGCAGTATTTT.

A single count supports this clone. A read error may produce the germline difference seen at one junction end. The V call is TRBV4-3, the J call TRBJ1-4; D possibly corresponds to TRBD1 (5 bases). The CDR3 sequence is 16 residues long. The germline V gene encodes CDR1 LGHNA and CDR2 YSLEER. The CDR3, as DNA: TGCGCCGGCAGCCAAGATCTGGTAGGAGGGGACGAAAAACTGTTTTTT. Protein sequence: CAGSQDLVGGDEKLFF.

This sequence joins TRBV18 and TRBJ2-3, with 11 bases fitting TRBD2. CDR1 is KGHSH, CDR2 LQKENI, per germline. The CDR3 contains 16 residues. V trimming: 5 bases; J trimming: 3 bases; junction bases outside the gene matches: 7. The CDR3 is CASSALLAGGTDTQYF. The CDR3 bases are TGTGCCAGCTCAGCTCTCCTAGCGGGGGGTACAGATACGCAGTATTTT.

This CDR3 is CASSWGLAGGLDTQYF. The DNA of the CDR3 is TGTGCCAGCAGTTGGGGACTAGCGGGAGGGCTGGATACGCAGTATTTT. The chain carries TRBV2 and TRBJ2-3; 16 bases line up with TRBD2. The junction had 5 bases not matched to a gene; V was cut back by 5 bases and J by 6 bases. The CDR3 has 16 residues. Germline CDR1 and CDR2: SNHLY and FYNNEI.

The V gene is TRBV6-5, the J gene TRBJ1-1, with TRBD1 as a possible D gene (5 bases). V dropped 2 bases and J dropped 0 bases, with 10 bases sitting between them. This CDR3 contains 15 residues. The germline V gene has CDR1 MNHEY and CDR2 SVGAGI. CDR3 sequence (DNA): TGTGCCAGCAGTTACGGTATAGGGGTGAACACTGAAGCTTTCTTT. Protein product: CASSYGIGVNTEAFF.

Written as DNA, the CDR3 is TGTGCCAGCCGGAGGGAGGGCCCCTCCGAGCAGTACTTC. Its protein product is CASRREGPSEQYF. The gene calls are TRBV2 and TRBJ2-7; 7 nucleotides align to TRBD2. Germline assignment: CDR1 SNHLY and CDR2 FYNNEI. Trimming removed 8 bases from V and 6 bases from J; junction bases left unmatched: 10. The CDR3 consists of 13 residues.

This chain connects TRBV6-5 to TRBJ1-5; D ambiguous. The CDR3 consists of 13 residues. Deletions cut 3 bases from V and 7 bases from J, with 10 bases between. CDR1 and CDR2 from the germline V gene are MNHEY and SVGAGI. The CDR3 here is CASSYREGQPQHF. CDR3 nucleotides: TGTGCCAGCAGTTATAGGGAAGGACAGCCCCAGCATTTT.

V is TRBV12-5 and J is TRBJ1-6, with D possibly TRBD1 on 5 matching bases. Germline lookup yields CDR1 LGHNT and CDR2 FRNRAP. The CDR3 is 12 amino acids. With 6 bases removed from V and 14 bases from J, the gap between germline ends came to 14 bases. For the CDR3, the DNA is TGTGCTAGTGGCCCGGACGGGGGGACCCTCCACTTT. This encodes CASGPDGGTLHF.

V usage is TRBV2 and J usage is TRBJ1-5; 9 bases are a match to TRBD1. The CDR3 has 14 amino acids. V shed 4 bases and J 5 bases; nucleotides not matched to a gene: 3. Germline V gives CDR1 SNHLY, CDR2 FYNNEI. The CDR3 protein is CASSGTGEYQPQHF. In DNA, the CDR3 is TGTGCCAGCAGTGGGACAGGGGAGTATCAGCCCCAGCATTTT.

The V call is TRBV6-1, the J call TRBJ1-5, with 7 bases identical to TRBD1. The ends lost 3 bases at V and 4 bases at J; junction bases unmatched: 15. This CDR3 is built from 18 residues. Germline CDR1 MNHNS, CDR2 SASEGT. The chain's CDR3 is CASSDQDRWQSWNQPQHF. CDR3 coding DNA: TGTGCCAGCAGTGACCAGGACAGGTGGCAATCCTGGAATCAGCCCCAGCATTTT.

CDR3 region: CASSLAGGSSYEQYF. CDR3 coding DNA: TGTGCCAGCAGCTTAGCGGGGGGGAGTTCCTACGAGCAGTACTTC. The chain has TRBV7-9 and TRBJ2-7; TRBD2 agrees at 7 bases. Germline V lookup: CDR1 SEHNR, CDR2 FQNEAQ (reference sequence). The trim removed 0 bases at V and 1 base at J, leaving 3 bases unmatched. There are 15 residues in the CDR3.